This is a list of T cell receptor beta chains from one sample in a study of blood T cell repertoires in COVID-19. Only in-frame clones appear in the TCRdb table, and some are missing; sequencing was by immunoSEQ multiplex PCR. The sample carries roughly 130,000 clones, approximately 84% recorded once. Sequenced material: peripheral blood. Every receptor here comes from a woman under 40 who had recovered from COVID-19. Each CDR3 is given with its conserved first and last residue. A D gene is named only where the DNA matches it firmly. Clone size, where shown, is once, few, many, or a class for clones that have expanded.

CSVGEWTSGPPYEQYF | TGCAGCGTGGGGGAATGGACTAGCGGCCCTCCCTACGAGCAGTACTTC | TRBJ2-7 | TRBD2 | - | 16 | TRBV29-1
CASSEEPQSGYTF | TGTGCCAGCAGCGAAGAACCCCAGTCTGGCTACACCTTC | TRBJ1-2 | - | - | 13 | TRBV14
CASSEGHRRSGANVLTF | TGTGCCAGCAGTGAGGGACATAGGCGCTCTGGGGCCAACGTCCTGACTTTC | TRBJ2-6 | - | - | 17 | TRBV2
CASSYVQGAGNTIYF | TGTGCCAGCAGTTACGTACAGGGGGCTGGAAACACCATATATTTT | TRBJ1-3 | TRBD1 | - | 15 | TRBV6-5
CASSTGTGGAPGHEQYF | TGCGCCAGCAGCACCGGGACAGGGGGCGCCCCCGGCCACGAGCAGTACTTC | TRBJ2-7 | TRBD1 | - | 17 | TRBV5-1
CASRREAGPQETQYF | TGTGCCAGCAGGCGCGAAGCGGGGCCACAAGAGACCCAGTACTTC | TRBJ2-5 | TRBD2 | - | 15 | TRBV5-4
CASSQDLGAAPLHF | TGTGCCAGCAGCCAAGACTTGGGGGCGGCACCCCTCCACTTT | TRBJ1-6 | - | - | 14 | TRBV3-1/TRBV3-2
CASSIFGTDYGYTF | TGTGCCAGTAGTATATTCGGGACAGACTATGGCTACACCTTC | TRBJ1-2 | TRBD1 | - | 14 | TRBV19
CASSYSGRVDEKLFF | TGTGCCAGCAGTTACTCGGGCAGAGTGGATGAAAAACTGTTTTTT | TRBJ1-4 | - | - | 15 | TRBV6-5
CASSPRLTRTDTQYF | TGTGCCAGCAGCCCGCGGTTAACGCGCACAGATACGCAGTATTTT | TRBJ2-3 | - | - | 15 | TRBV6-5
CASSWRGAGGNEQFF | TGTGCCAGCAGCTGGAGGGGGGCCGGGGGGAATGAGCAGTTCTTC | TRBJ2-1 | - | - | 15 | TRBV5-6
CASSYHTGEHYGYTF | TGTGCCAGCAGCTATCACACAGGGGAACACTATGGCTACACCTTC | TRBJ1-2 | TRBD1 | once | 15 | TRBV5-5
CASSEAQLNSGRAWWYEQYF | TGTGCCAGCAGTGAAGCTCAACTAAATAGCGGGAGGGCCTGGTGGTACGAGCAGTACTTC | TRBJ2-7 | TRBD2 | - | 20 | TRBV2
CASSFGRADEQYF | TGTGCCAGCAGCTTCGGCAGGGCGGACGAGCAGTACTTC | TRBJ2-7 | - | - | 13 | TRBV7-9
CASSPLGAGELFF | TGTGCCAGCAGTCCCCTGGGCGCCGGAGAGCTGTTTTTT | TRBJ2-2 | - | - | 13 | TRBV27
CASSEEVHTTMNEKLFF | TGTGCCAGCAGTGAAGAAGTACACACAACTATGAATGAAAAACTGTTTTTT | TRBJ1-4 | - | - | 17 | TRBV6-1
CASSPFSHNSPLHF | TGTGCCAGCAGCCCGTTTAGTCATAATTCACCCCTCCACTTT | TRBJ1-6 | - | - | 14 | TRBV27
CASSHLAGAVNEQFF | TGTGCCAGCAGCCACTTAGCGGGAGCGGTGAATGAGCAGTTCTTC | TRBJ2-1 | TRBD2 | many | 15 | TRBV3-1/TRBV3-2
CASRTGGSGDEQYF | TGTGCCAGCAGAACGGGGGGGAGTGGCGACGAGCAGTACTTC | TRBJ2-7 | TRBD2 | once | 14 | TRBV5-6
CASSLPASNSPLHF | TGTGCCAGCAGCTTGCCAGCGAGTAATTCACCCCTCCACTTT | TRBJ1-6 | - | - | 14 | TRBV5-6
CASSTGTSETQYF | TGTGCCAGCAGTACCGGGACTAGCGAGACCCAGTACTTC | TRBJ2-5 | TRBD2 | - | 13 | TRBV11-3
CASSLVGGYGYTF | TGTGCCAGCAGCTTGGTGGGGGGCTATGGCTACACCTTC | TRBJ1-2 | - | - | 13 | TRBV5-4
CASSPDSKRADTQYF | TGTGCCAGCAGCCCGGACAGTAAGAGGGCAGATACGCAGTATTTT | TRBJ2-3 | - | many | 15 | TRBV5-6
CAWRDRGNTEAFF | TGTGCCTGGAGGGACAGGGGGAACACTGAAGCTTTCTTT | TRBJ1-1 | TRBD1 | - | 13 | TRBV30
CASSEGARDSSYEQYF | TGTGCCAGCAGTGAAGGGGCCCGGGACAGCTCCTACGAGCAGTACTTC | TRBJ2-7 | TRBD1 | - | 16 | TRBV2
CASSGIGTSGDHLPHEQYF | TGTGCCAGTAGTGGGATAGGGACTAGCGGGGATCACCTCCCCCACGAGCAGTACTTC | TRBJ2-7 | TRBD2 | - | 19 | TRBV19
CASSFFGARGGRLYGYTF | TGTGCCAGCAGCTTTTTCGGGGCGCGCGGGGGGCGCCTCTATGGCTACACCTTC | TRBJ1-2 | - | - | 18 | TRBV5-4
CASSDYGTSGNEQFF | TGTGCCAGCAGCGACTACGGGACTAGCGGCAATGAGCAGTTCTTC | TRBJ2-1 | TRBD2 | - | 15 | TRBV5-6
CASSLPGSREYF | TGTGCCAGCAGTTTGCCGGGATCCCGGGAGTACTTC | TRBJ2-7 | - | - | 12 | TRBV28
CSVEGLAPGQYF | TGCAGCGTTGAAGGGCTGGCCCCGGGGCAGTACTTC | TRBJ2-7 | - | once | 12 | TRBV29-1
CASRAGGPKNEQFF | TGTGCCAGCAGGGCGGGAGGGCCAAAGAATGAGCAGTTCTTC | TRBJ2-1 | TRBD2 | - | 14 | TRBV2
CASSDSYGYTF | TGTGCCAGCAGCGACAGCTATGGCTACACCTTC | TRBJ1-2 | - | - | 11 | TRBV12-3/TRBV12-4
CASSKDGTGVVNEQFF | TGTGCCAGCAGCAAAGACGGGACAGGGGTGGTGAATGAGCAGTTCTTC | TRBJ2-1 | - | few | 16 | TRBV21-1
CASSPNSPSIAQYF | TGTGCCAGCAGCCCCAACAGCCCCTCCATTGCGCAGTACTTC | TRBJ2-7 | - | - | 14 | TRBV14
CASAEGQNNQPQHF | TGTGCCAGCGCCGAAGGACAGAATAATCAGCCCCAGCATTTT | TRBJ1-5 | - | - | 14 | TRBV2
CAIKQGEYNEQFF | TGTGCCATCAAACAGGGGGAGTACAATGAGCAGTTCTTC | TRBJ2-1 | TRBD1 | - | 13 | TRBV10-3
CASSLGGGNKETQYF | TGTGCCAGCAGCTTGGGAGGGGGCAATAAAGAGACCCAGTACTTC | TRBJ2-5 | TRBD1 | - | 15 | TRBV5-6
CASSDRGKLGYTF | TGTGCCAGCAGCGACAGGGGGAAACTTGGCTACACCTTC | TRBJ1-2 | TRBD1 | - | 13 | TRBV9
CASSERPIDSGETQYF | TGTGCCAGCAGCGAACGTCCCATCGACAGTGGAGAGACCCAGTACTTC | TRBJ2-5 | - | - | 16 | TRBV5-5
CASSHPQGSDYGYTF | TGTGCCAGCAGCCACCCACAGGGGTCTGACTATGGCTACACCTTC | TRBJ1-2 | TRBD1 | - | 15 | TRBV4-2
CASSWTSGGVQFF | TGTGCCAGCAGCTGGACTAGCGGGGGCGTGCAGTTCTTC | TRBJ2-1 | TRBD2 | - | 13 | TRBV7-6
CASSPRPGGNSPLHF | TGTGCCAGCAGCCCCCGACCCGGAGGTAATTCACCCCTCCACTTT | TRBJ1-6 | - | - | 15 | TRBV9
CASNRIGGSTEAFF | TGTGCCAGCAACCGTATTGGTGGTAGCACTGAAGCTTTCTTT | TRBJ1-1 | - | - | 14 | TRBV11-2
CAISAGQGAPQHF | TGTGCCATCAGTGCGGGACAGGGGGCCCCGCAGCATTTT | TRBJ1-5 | TRBD1 | - | 13 | TRBV10-3
CASSLHDRGVPYEQFF | TGTGCCAGCAGCTTACATGACAGGGGAGTCCCATATGAGCAGTTCTTC | TRBJ2-1 | TRBD1 | few | 16 | TRBV7-2